This T cell receptor (beta chain) was sequenced for a study of T cells after yellow fever vaccination. A note on this clonotype: Its target is unknown.

TCRdb analysed the 5' RACE reads with MiXCR anew, one entry per CDR3 protein. This sample yields a few hundred thousand distinct CDR3 sequences, of which roughly 4% are seen a single time; around 24% belongs to the top ten. Study findings and constraints: Repertoires obtained by FACS sorting could include abundant clonotypes that entered as contaminants from the bulk population.

There are 16 residues in the CDR3. V lost 4 bases, J lost 4 bases, and 16 bases lay in between. The J gene is TRBJ1-4, the V gene TRBV12-3 or TRBV12-4, with D unclear. Sample: PBMCs, taken on the day of the yellow fever booster vaccination. The clonotype originates from a man between 18 and 29 years old who received the YFV17D yellow fever vaccine. The CDR3 region is CASSSRGRTNNEKLFF. CDR3 in DNA: TGTGCCAGCAGTTCCCGTGGACGGACTAATAATGAAAAACTGTTTTTT.